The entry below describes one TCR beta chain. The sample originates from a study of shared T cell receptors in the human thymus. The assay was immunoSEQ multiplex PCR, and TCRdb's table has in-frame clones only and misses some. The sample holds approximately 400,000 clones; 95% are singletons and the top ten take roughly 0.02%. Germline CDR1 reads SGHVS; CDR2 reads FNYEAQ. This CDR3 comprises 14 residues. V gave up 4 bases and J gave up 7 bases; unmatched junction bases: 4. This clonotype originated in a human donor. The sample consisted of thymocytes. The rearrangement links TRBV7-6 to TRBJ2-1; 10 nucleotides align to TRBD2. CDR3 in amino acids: CASSSAGGPNEQFF. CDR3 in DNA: TGTGCCAGCAGCTCAGCGGGAGGGCCGAATGAGCAGTTCTTC.